The present TCR beta chain was sequenced within a study of cytomegalovirus exposure and HLA in healthy donors. The PCR employed 60 Vbeta primers together with 13 Jbeta primers. The method was immunoSEQ multiplex PCR; TCRdb's version includes in-frame clones alone and lacks a portion of them. The sample lists some 90,000 clones; under 70% were seen once. This CDR3 contains 17 residues. Germline CDR1 and CDR2: SEHNR and FQNEAQ (reference sequence). V was clipped by 3 bases and J by 1 base; unmatched bases: 8. This TCR derives from a middle-aged man in good health and CMV-seronegative. The chain has TRBV7-9 and TRBJ1-3; TRBD1 matches at 8 bases. The sample was PBMCs. CDR3 sequence: CASSLEYQGASGNTIYF. CDR3 nucleotide sequence: TGTGCCAGCAGCTTGGAATATCAGGGGGCGTCTGGAAACACCATATATTTT.